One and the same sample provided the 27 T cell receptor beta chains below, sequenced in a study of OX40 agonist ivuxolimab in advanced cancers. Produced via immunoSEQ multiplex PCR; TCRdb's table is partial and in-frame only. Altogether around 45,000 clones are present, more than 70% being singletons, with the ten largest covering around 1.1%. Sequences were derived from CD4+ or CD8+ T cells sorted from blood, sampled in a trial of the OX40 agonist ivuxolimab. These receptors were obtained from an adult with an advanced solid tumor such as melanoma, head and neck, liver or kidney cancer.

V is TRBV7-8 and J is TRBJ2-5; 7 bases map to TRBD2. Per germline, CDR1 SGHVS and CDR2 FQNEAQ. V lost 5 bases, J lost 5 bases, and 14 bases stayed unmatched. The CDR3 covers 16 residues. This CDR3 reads CASSPDRQLAMETQYF. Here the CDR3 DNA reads TGTGCCAGCAGCCCAGACCGCCAACTAGCGATGGAGACCCAGTACTTC.

This CDR3 is CASSLSGGSRETQYF. The CDR3 DNA reads as TGTGCCAGCAGCTTGTCCGGGGGGAGTCGAGAGACCCAGTACTTC. This chain links TRBV5-4 with TRBJ2-5; TRBD2 matches at 7 bases. V lost 1 base, J lost 4 bases, and 7 bases stayed unmatched. The CDR3 contains 15 residues. Germline V CDR1 and CDR2: SGHNT, YYREEE (reference sequence). Full variable domain (rest looked up from reference TRBV5-4 and TRBJ2-5): ETGVTQSPTHLIKTRGQQVTLRCSSQSGHNTVSWYQQALGQGPQFIFQYYREEENGRGNFPPRFSGLQFPNYSSELNVNALELDDSALYLCASSLSGGSRETQYFGPGTRLLVL.

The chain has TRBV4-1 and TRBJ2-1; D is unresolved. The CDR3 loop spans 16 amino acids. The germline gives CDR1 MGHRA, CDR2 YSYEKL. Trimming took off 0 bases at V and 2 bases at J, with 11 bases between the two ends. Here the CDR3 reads CASSQDPGGTYNEQFF. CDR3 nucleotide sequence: TGCGCCAGCAGCCAAGACCCCGGCGGAACCTACAATGAGCAGTTCTTC.

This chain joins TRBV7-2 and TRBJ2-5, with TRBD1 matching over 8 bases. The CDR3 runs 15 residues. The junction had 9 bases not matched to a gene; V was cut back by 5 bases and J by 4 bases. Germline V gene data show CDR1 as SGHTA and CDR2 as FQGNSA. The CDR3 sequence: CASSPTGVTTETQYF. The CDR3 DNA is TGTGCCAGCAGCCCGACAGGGGTTACTACAGAGACCCAGTACTTC. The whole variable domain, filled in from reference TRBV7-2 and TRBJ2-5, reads GAGVSQSPSNKVTEKGKDVELRCDPISGHTALYWYRQSLGQGLEFLIYFQGNSAPDKSGLPSDRFSAERTGGSVSTLTIQRTQQEDSAVYLCASSPTGVTTETQYFGPGTRLLVL.

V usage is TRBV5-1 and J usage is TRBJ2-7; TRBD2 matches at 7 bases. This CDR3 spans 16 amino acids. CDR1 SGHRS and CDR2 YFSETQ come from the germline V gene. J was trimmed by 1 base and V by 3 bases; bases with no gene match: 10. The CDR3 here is CASSWKTSATSYEQYF. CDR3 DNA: TGCGCCAGCAGCTGGAAAACTAGCGCGACTTCCTACGAGCAGTACTTC.

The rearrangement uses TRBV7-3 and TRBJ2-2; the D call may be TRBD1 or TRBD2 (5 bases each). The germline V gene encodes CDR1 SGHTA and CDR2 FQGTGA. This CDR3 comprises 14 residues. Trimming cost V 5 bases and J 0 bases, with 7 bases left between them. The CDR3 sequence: CASSVGPNTGELFF. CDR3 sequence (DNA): TGTGCCAGCAGCGTGGGACCGAACACCGGGGAGCTGTTTTTT.

The CDR3 DNA follows: TGTGCCAGTAATTTCGGGCAGGGCCAGCCCCAGCATTTT. Residues: CASNFGQGQPQHF. The rearrangement joins TRBV19 to TRBJ1-5; possible D gene TRBD1, 5 bases. Trimming took 7 bases from V and 7 from J, leaving 14 bases between them. This CDR3 is 13 amino acids long. The germline CDR1 and CDR2 sequences are LNHDA and SQIVND (reference sequence).

The DNA of the CDR3 is TGTGCCGGACAAGAGAGCAATCAGCCCCAGCATTTT. Its translation: CAGQESNQPQHF. The chain recombines TRBV30 with TRBJ1-5; weak D call: TRBD1 (5 bases). Trimming removed 8 bases at V and 1 base at J, with 9 bases between. The CDR3 is 12 residues long. Germline V lookup: CDR1 GTSNPN, CDR2 SVGIG (reference sequence).

DNA of the CDR3: TGTGCCAGCAGCTTAGTACAGGGGTCCGGGGAGCTGTTTTTT. Its protein is CASSLVQGSGELFF. V and J are TRBV7-2 and TRBJ2-2; TRBD1 matches 7 bases. The ends lost 1 base at V and 6 bases at J; junction bases unmatched: 2. This CDR3 is 14 amino acids long. The germline CDR1 and CDR2 sequences are SGHTA and FQGNSA. Complete variable domain (other parts from reference TRBV7-2 and TRBJ2-2): GAGVSQSPSNKVTEKGKDVELRCDPISGHTALYWYRQSLGQGLEFLIYFQGNSAPDKSGLPSDRFSAERTGGSVSTLTIQRTQQEDSAVYLCASSLVQGSGELFFGEGSRLTVL.

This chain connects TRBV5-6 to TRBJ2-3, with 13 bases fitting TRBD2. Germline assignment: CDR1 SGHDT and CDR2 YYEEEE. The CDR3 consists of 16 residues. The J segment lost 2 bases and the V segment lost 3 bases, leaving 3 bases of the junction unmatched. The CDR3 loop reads CASSSTSGRTTDTQYF. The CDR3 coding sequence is TGTGCCAGCAGCTCGACTAGCGGGAGGACCACAGATACGCAGTATTTT.

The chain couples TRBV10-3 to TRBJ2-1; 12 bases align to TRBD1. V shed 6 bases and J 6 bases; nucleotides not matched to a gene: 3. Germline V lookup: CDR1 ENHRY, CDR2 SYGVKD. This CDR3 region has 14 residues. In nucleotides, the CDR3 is TGTGCCATCAGGGGGACAGGGGGCATCAATGAGCAGTTCTTC. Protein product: CAIRGTGGINEQFF.

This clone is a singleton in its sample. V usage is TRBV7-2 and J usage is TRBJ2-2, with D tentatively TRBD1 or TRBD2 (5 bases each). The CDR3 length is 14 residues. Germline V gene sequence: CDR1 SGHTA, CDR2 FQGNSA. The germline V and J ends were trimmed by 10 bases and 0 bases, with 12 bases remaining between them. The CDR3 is CAILGPSNTGELFF. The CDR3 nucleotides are TGTGCCATCTTGGGACCGTCGAACACCGGGGAGCTGTTTTTT.

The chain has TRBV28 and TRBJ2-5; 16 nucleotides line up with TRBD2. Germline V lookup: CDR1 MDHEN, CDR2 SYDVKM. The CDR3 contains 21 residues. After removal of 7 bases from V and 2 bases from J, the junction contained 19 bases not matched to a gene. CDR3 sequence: CASKGRPGLAGGLTWQETQYF. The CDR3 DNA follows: TGTGCCAGCAAGGGCCGACCGGGACTAGCGGGAGGGCTAACTTGGCAAGAGACCCAGTACTTC.

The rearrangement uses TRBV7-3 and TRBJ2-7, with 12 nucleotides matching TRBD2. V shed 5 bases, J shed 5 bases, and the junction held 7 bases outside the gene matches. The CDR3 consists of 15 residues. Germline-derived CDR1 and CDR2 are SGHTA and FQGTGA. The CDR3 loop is CASSVRLAGVDEQYF. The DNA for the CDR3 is TGTGCCAGCAGCGTCCGACTAGCGGGAGTCGACGAGCAGTACTTC.

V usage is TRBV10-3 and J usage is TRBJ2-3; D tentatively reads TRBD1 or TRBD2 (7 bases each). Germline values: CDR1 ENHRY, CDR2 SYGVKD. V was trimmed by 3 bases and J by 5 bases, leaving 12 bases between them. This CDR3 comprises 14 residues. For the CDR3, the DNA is TGTGCCATCAGTGACGCAGGGGGGGGAGATACGCAGTATTTT. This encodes CAISDAGGGDTQYF.

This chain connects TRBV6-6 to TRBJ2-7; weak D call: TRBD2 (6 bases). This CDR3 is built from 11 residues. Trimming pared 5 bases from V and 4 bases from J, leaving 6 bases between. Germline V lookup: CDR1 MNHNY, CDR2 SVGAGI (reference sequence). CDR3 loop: CASSREYEQYF. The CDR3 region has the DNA TGTGCCAGCAGTCGGGAGTACGAGCAGTACTTC.

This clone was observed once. The CDR3 spells CASSLGDRGYQDTQYF. The CDR3 nucleotides are TGTGCCAGCAGTTTGGGGGACAGGGGGTATCAAGATACGCAGTATTTT. The chain combines TRBV2 with TRBJ2-3; the match to TRBD1 covers 11 bases. The CDR3 runs to 16 residues. After removal of 5 bases from V and 5 bases from J, the junction contained 9 bases not matched to a gene. The germline gives CDR1 SNHLY, CDR2 FYNNEI.

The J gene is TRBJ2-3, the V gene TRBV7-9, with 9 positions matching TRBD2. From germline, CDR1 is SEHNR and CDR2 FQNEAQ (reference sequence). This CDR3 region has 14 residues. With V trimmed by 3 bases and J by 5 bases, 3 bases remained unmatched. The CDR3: CASSFGLAIDTQYF. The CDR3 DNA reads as TGTGCCAGCAGCTTCGGACTAGCGATAGATACGCAGTATTTT.

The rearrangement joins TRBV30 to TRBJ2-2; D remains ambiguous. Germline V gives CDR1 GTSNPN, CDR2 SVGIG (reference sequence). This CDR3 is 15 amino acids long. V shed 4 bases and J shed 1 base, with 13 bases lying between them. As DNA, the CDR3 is TGTGCCTGGACGAAAGAACCGCAGAACACCGGGGAGCTGTTTTTT. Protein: CAWTKEPQNTGELFF. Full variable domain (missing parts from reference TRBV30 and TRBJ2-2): SQTIHQWPATLVQPVGSPLSLECTVEGTSNPNLYWYRQAAGRGLQLLFYSVGIGQISSEVPQNLSASRPQDRQFILSSKKLLLSDSGFYLCAWTKEPQNTGELFFGEGSRLTVL.

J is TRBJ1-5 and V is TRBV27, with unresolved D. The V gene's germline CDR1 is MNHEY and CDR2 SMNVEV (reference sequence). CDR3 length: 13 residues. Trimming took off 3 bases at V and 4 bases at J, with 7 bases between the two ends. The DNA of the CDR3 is TGTGCCAGCAGTTTTCGTCGGAATCAGCCCCAGCATTTT. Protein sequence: CASSFRRNQPQHF.

The CDR3 nucleotides read TGTGCCAGCAGTTTAGAGCATCAGATATATGGCTACACCTTC. This translates into CASSLEHQIYGYTF. V gene TRBV28 combines with J gene TRBJ1-2; no firm D call. Trimming left V 2 bases short and J 5 bases short, with 12 bases between. The germline V gene has CDR1 MDHEN and CDR2 SYDVKM. The CDR3 has 14 residues.

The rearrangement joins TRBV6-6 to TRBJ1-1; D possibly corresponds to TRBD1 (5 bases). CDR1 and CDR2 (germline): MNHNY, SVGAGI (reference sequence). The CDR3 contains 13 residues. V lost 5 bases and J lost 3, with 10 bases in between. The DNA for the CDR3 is TGTGCCAGCAGTGGGCGGGGGGACACTGAAGCTTTCTTT. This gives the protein CASSGRGDTEAFF.

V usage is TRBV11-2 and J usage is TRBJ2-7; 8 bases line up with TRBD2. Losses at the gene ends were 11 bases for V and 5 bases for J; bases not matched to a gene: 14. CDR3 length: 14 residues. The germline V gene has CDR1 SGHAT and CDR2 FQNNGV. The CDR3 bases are TGTGCCGGAGCCCCTCGCGGGAGGCCCCACGAGCAGTACTTC. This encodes CAGAPRGRPHEQYF. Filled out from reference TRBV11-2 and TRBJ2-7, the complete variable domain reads EAGVAQSPRYKIIEKRQSVAFWCNPISGHATLYWYQQILGQGPKLLIQFQNNGVVDDSQLPKDRFSAERLKGVDSTLKIQPAKLEDSAVYLCAGAPRGRPHEQYFGPGTRLTVT.

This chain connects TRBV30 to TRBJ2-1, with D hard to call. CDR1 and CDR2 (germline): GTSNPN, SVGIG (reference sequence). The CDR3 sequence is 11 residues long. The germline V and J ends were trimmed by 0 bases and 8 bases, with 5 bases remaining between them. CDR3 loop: CAWSVSYEQFF. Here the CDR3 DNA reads TGTGCCTGGAGTGTAAGCTATGAGCAGTTCTTC.

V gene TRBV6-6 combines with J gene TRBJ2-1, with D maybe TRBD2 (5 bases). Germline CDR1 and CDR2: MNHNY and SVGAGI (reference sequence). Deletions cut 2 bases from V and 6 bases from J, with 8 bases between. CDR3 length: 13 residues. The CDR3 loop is CASSYGLSNEQFF. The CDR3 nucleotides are TGTGCCAGCAGTTACGGACTCTCCAATGAGCAGTTCTTC.

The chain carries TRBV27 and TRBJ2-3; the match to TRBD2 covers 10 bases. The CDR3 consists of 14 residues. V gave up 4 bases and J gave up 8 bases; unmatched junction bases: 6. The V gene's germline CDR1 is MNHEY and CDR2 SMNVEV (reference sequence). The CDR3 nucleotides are TGTGCCAGCAGTTCGGCTAGCGGGAGTCGTACGCAGTATTTT. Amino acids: CASSSASGSRTQYF.

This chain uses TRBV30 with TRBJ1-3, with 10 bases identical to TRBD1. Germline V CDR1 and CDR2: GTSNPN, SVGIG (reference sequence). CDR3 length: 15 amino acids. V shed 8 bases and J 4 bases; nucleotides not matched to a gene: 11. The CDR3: CALTSGTGVGNTIYF. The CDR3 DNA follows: TGTGCCCTCACGAGCGGGACAGGGGTGGGAAACACCATATATTTT. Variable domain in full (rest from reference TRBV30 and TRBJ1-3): SQTIHQWPATLVQPVGSPLSLECTVEGTSNPNLYWYRQAAGRGLQLLFYSVGIGQISSEVPQNLSASRPQDRQFILSSKKLLLSDSGFYLCALTSGTGVGNTIYFGEGSWLTVV.